This T cell receptor beta chain was sequenced during a study of CD8 T cells in ankylosing spondylitis. Study observations and caveats: In peripheral blood, disease-linked CD8+ clones occurred at relatively low frequencies. Reports of some motif variants in reactive arthritis synovial fluid and blood predate this one. In ankylosing spondylitis patients, matched synovial fluid reportedly showed significant enrichment of disease-linked clones. Blood from ankylosing spondylitis patients appeared to carry a characteristic roughly eight-variant TCR beta motif.

A remark on this clonotype: Antigen specificity is unknown.

The authors made TCR beta libraries by quantitative 5'-RACE with molecular barcodes. One entry per CDR3 protein, called by TCRdb with MiXCR from the 5' RACE reads. Seen here are more than 250,000 distinct CDR3 sequences, 8% observed once, and the top ten hold 14% to 15%. Sample: blood, either unsorted or a sorted T cell fraction (not recorded which). The origin of this receptor is a male donor with ankylosing spondylitis.

CDR3 sequence (DNA): TGTGCCACCAGCGGCGACTTCGAAGAGACCCAGTACTTC. As protein: CATSGDFEETQYF. The chain links TRBV15 to TRBJ2-5; D ambiguous. Per the germline V gene, CDR1 is LNHNV and CDR2 is YYDKDF (reference sequence). The CDR3 totals 13 residues. Trimming shortened V by 5 bases and J by 3 bases, and 10 bases separated the two germline ends.